This T cell receptor (beta chain) was recorded in a study of T-cell memory formation after mild COVID-19. TCRdb re-called the 5' RACE reads with MiXCR, one entry per CDR3 protein. The repertoire holds around 200,000 distinct CDR3 sequences, with roughly 18% as singletons. The V gene's germline CDR1 is KGHSH and CDR2 LQKENI. Trimming removed 4 bases from V and 6 bases from J, with 8 bases in between. This CDR3 is 12 amino acids long. This chain links TRBV18 with TRBJ2-3; D is perhaps TRBD2 (6 bases). The source of this sequence is a man aged 18 to 29 who had mild COVID-19 (a few samples of this study predate the infection). Cell type and time point are not known. Sequences were obtained from PBMCs or a T cell subset sorted from them (not recorded which). This chain's CDR3 is CASSRSGDTQYF. CDR3 nucleotide sequence: TGTGCCAGCTCACGAAGCGGGGATACGCAGTATTTT. The whole variable domain, remainder taken from reference TRBV18 and TRBJ2-3, is NAGVMQNPRHLVRRRGQEARLRCSPMKGHSHVYWYRQLPEEGLKFMVYLQKENIIDESGMPKERFSAEFPKEGPSILRIQQVVRGDSAAYFCASSRSGDTQYFGPGTRLTVL.